The source of this T cell receptor (beta chain) is a study of response to subunit inactivated influenza vaccine. The V gene's germline CDR1 is SGHDN and CDR2 FVKESK. Unmatched junction bases numbered 7, after V lost 4 bases and J lost 4 bases. This CDR3 has 16 residues. From the RT-PCR reads, TCRdb called clonotypes with MiXCR, one entry per CDR3 protein. The sample lists 500,000 to 700,000 distinct CDR3 sequences, roughly 25% occurring once. These sequences were also reported in another study, on T cells expressing NK-cell markers. That paper states: UMIs accompanied the 5'RACE template switching by which TCR beta cDNA was made. Cells sorted as CD3+CD56+NKG2C+, CD3+CD56+NKG2C- and CD3+CD56-NKG2C+ T cells supplied the TCR beta repertoires. There were seven HCMV-seropositive donors and one seronegative donor among the eight sequenced. Each of about six donors carried dominant NKG2C+ clonotypes accounting for about 1.0-7.0% of CD8+ T cells. Researchers report these clonotypes also headed the CD3+CD56-NKG2C+ fraction in several donors.

The J gene is TRBJ2-1, the V gene TRBV14; 10 nucleotides line up with TRBD2. The specimen was CD4+ T cells sorted from PBMCs, collected roughly 13 days after vaccination. This clonotype was obtained from a man aged 45-65 years who received an inactivated influenza vaccine. The CDR3 sequence: CASSRTGTSVYNEQFF. As DNA, the CDR3 is TGTGCCAGCAGCCGCACCGGGACTAGCGTATACAATGAGCAGTTCTTC. The full variable domain, its missing parts supplied by reference TRBV14 and TRBJ2-1, is EAGVTQFPSHSVIEKGQTVTLRCDPISGHDNLYWYRRVMGKEIKFLLHFVKESKQDESGMPNNRFLAERTGGTYSTLKVQPAELEDSGVYFCASSRTGTSVYNEQFFGPGTRLTVL.